The 8 T cell receptor beta chains presented below share a single source sample, sequenced in a study of shared clonotypes between healthy human individuals. TCRdb keeps only in-frame clones here, not all; method: immunoSEQ multiplex PCR. The sample gives about 730,000 clones, roughly 72% of which show up once; approximately 1.7% is in the top ten. Sequenced: memory CD4+ T cells sorted from blood. The subset was: CD45RA-negative fraction. The receptors were gathered from a woman younger than 45 in good health.

The DNA of the CDR3 is TGCAGCGGTTACAGGGGGGAAAGCAATGAGCAGTTCTTC. Protein sequence: CSGYRGESNEQFF. V gene TRBV29-1 combines with J gene TRBJ2-1, with 8 bases matching TRBD1. This CDR3 spans 13 amino acids. The V segment lost 7 bases and the J segment 6 bases; nucleotides outside the gene matches: 8. Germline loops: CDR1 SQVTM, CDR2 ANQGSEA.

This clone turned up a few times. The chain employs TRBV28 and TRBJ1-5, with D possibly TRBD1 on 6 matching bases. The ends were cut back, 3 bases at V and 4 bases at J, with 28 bases in the middle. CDR1 is MDHEN, CDR2 SYDVKM, per germline. The CDR3 is 20 residues long. CDR3 in DNA: TGTGCCAGCAGTTTGTCCTTAGGGGGAATAAAGCTAGCAAGGAATCAGCCCCAGCATTTT. Translated: CASSLSLGGIKLARNQPQHF.

This clone was picked up a small number of times. The chain couples TRBV6-6 to TRBJ1-3; the match to TRBD1 covers 8 bases. This CDR3 contains 15 residues. The junction had 11 bases not matched to a gene; V was cut back by 5 bases and J by 8 bases. Looked up from germline, CDR1 is MNHNY and CDR2 is SVGAGI (reference sequence). In DNA, the CDR3 is TGTGCCAGCAGTGACAGGGGAACGGGAGGGGACACCATATATTTT. Amino acids: CASSDRGTGGDTIYF.

On this clone: One end of the junction does not line up with germline, which may come from a read error. This chain uses TRBV7-9 with TRBJ2-7; a possible D gene is TRBD1 (5 bases). From germline, CDR1 is SEHNR and CDR2 FQNEAQ (reference sequence). There are 13 residues in the CDR3. CDR3 nucleotide sequence: TGTGCCAGCAGCGGGGCATACTCCGACGAGCAGTACTTC. Translation gives CASSGAYSDEQYF.

The chain joins TRBV2 to TRBJ2-7; 8 positions agree with TRBD1. CDR3 size: 13 residues. V gave up 10 bases and J gave up 7 bases; unmatched junction bases: 12. The germline V gene encodes CDR1 SNHLY and CDR2 FYNNEI. This CDR3 reads CATRGQGTGEQYF. The CDR3 DNA reads TGTGCCACCCGAGGACAGGGAACTGGTGAGCAGTACTTC.

In its sample, this clone was seen a few times. The chain is built from TRBV20-1 and TRBJ1-2; D gene unclear. Trimming stripped 2 bases from V and 8 bases from J, with 6 bases between. CDR1 is DFQATT and CDR2 is SNEGSKA in the germline V gene (reference sequence). The CDR3 length is 10 residues. This CDR3 is CSARYGGYTF. For the CDR3, the DNA is TGCAGTGCTAGATACGGAGGCTACACCTTC.

The V and J genes are TRBV7-6 and TRBJ2-1; 7 nucleotides agree with TRBD2. The CDR3 is 13 amino acids. V gave up 1 base and J gave up 12 bases; unmatched junction bases: 6. The germline V gene encodes CDR1 SGHVS and CDR2 FNYEAQ. The CDR3 is CASSLGGRERQFF. CDR3 nucleotides: TGTGCCAGCAGCTTAGGAGGGCGGGAGCGGCAGTTCTTC.

This rearrangement joins TRBV6-5 to TRBJ2-3, with 12 bases matching TRBD2. There are 16 residues in the CDR3. Germline V CDR1 and CDR2: MNHEY, SVGAGI. Trimming removed 4 bases from V and 0 bases from J; junction bases left unmatched: 2. The CDR3 spells CASSWGTSGSTDTQYF. Written as DNA, the CDR3 is TGTGCCAGCAGTTGGGGGACTAGCGGGAGCACAGATACGCAGTATTTT.